This record concerns one TCR beta chain sequence. Its target is unknown. This record comes from a study of blood T cells in healthy people across ages. Study-wide results and caveats: Per million T cells, the diversity of TCR beta decreased roughly linearly as age advanced.

CDR1 and CDR2 from the germline V gene are SGHTA and FQGNSA. Trimming took 6 bases from V and 3 from J, leaving 14 bases between them. CDR3 length: 14 amino acids. Then a second PCR, running about 7 to 11 cycles, was carried out with a sample-barcoded 5' primer and a J-beta primer mix. TCRdb re-analysed the 5' RACE reads in MiXCR, keeping a single row per CDR3 protein. The sample shows around 820,000 distinct CDR3 sequences, about 25% of them seen only once. In addition, the sample was reused for a study of T cells of mothers and their children. That study adds: Using the M1S primer, the second PCR added sample barcodes along with 2-4 random nucleotides.

Material for sequencing was blood. The sequence came from a boy aged 10-17 years in good health. The V gene is TRBV7-2, the J gene TRBJ2-5; D unresolved. The CDR3 sequence is CASSEPSVKETQYF. CDR3 coding DNA: TGTGCCAGCAGTGAACCCAGTGTGAAAGAGACCCAGTACTTC.